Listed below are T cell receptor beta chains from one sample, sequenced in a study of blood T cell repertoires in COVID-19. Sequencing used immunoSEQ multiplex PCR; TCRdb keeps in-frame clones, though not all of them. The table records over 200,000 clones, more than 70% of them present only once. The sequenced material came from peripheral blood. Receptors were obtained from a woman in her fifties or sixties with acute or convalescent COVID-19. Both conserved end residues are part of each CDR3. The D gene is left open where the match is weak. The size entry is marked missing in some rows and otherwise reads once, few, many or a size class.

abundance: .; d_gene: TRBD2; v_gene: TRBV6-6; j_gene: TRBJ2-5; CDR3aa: CASSGTSVQETQYF; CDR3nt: TGTGCCAGCAGCGGGACTAGCGTTCAAGAGACCCAGTACTTC
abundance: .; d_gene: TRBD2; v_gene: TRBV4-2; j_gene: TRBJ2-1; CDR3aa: CASSQVGTSGSNEQFF; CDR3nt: TGTGCCAGCAGCCAAGTCGGGACTAGCGGTTCCAATGAGCAGTTCTTC
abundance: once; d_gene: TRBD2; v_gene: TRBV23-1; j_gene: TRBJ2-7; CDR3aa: CASSLTITGTSGSYEQYF; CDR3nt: TGCGCCAGCAGTCTTACAATTACCGGGACTAGCGGGTCCTACGAGCAGTACTTC
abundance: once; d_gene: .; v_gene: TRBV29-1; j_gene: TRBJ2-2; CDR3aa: CSVDLQGANTGELFF; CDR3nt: TGCAGCGTTGATCTGCAGGGCGCAAACACCGGGGAGCTGTTTTTT
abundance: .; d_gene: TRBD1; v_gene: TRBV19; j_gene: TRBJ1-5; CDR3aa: CASGKTGTVVSQPQHF; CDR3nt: TGTGCCAGTGGCAAGACCGGGACAGTCGTAAGTCAGCCCCAGCATTTT
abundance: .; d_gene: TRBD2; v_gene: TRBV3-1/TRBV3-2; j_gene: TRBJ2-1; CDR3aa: CASSYTSGRGNEQFF; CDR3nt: TGTGCCAGCAGCTACACTAGCGGGAGAGGAAATGAGCAGTTCTTC
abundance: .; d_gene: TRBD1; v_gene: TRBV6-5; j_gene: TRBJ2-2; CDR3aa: CASSRDRGLTGELFF; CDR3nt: TGTGCCAGCTCCCGGGACAGGGGGTTGACCGGGGAGCTGTTTTTT
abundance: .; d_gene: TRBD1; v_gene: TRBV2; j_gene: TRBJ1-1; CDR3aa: CASRPDRRDTEAFF; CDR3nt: TGTGCCAGCAGACCGGACAGGAGGGACACTGAAGCTTTCTTT
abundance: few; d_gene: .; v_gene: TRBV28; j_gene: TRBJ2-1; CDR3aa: CASSSPKTGHGSYNEQFF; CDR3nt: TGTGCCAGCAGTTCCCCCAAAACAGGGCATGGTTCCTACAATGAGCAGTTCTTC
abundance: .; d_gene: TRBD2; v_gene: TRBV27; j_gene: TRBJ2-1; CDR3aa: CASNQGTSSYNEQFF; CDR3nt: TGTGCCAGCAATCAAGGGACTAGCTCCTACAATGAGCAGTTCTTC
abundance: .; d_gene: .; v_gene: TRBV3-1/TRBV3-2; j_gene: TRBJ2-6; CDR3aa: CASSHGRVIRANVLTF; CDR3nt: TGTGCCAGCAGCCATGGCAGGGTGATAAGGGCCAACGTCCTGACTTTC
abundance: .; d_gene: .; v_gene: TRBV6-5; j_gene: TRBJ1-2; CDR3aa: CASRPYSGEYYGYTF; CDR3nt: TGTGCCAGCAGGCCTTATTCGGGAGAATACTATGGCTACACCTTC
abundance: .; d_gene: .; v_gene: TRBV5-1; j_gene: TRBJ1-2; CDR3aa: CASSLEGWYGYTF; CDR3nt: TGCGCCAGCAGCTTGGAGGGGTGGTATGGCTACACCTTC
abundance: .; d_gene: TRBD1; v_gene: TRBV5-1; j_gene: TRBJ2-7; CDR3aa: CASSPGQGAGEQYF; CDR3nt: TGCGCCAGCAGCCCGGGACAGGGGGCAGGCGAGCAGTACTTC
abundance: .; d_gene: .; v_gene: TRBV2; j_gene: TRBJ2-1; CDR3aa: CASKRGGAYNEQFF; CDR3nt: TGTGCCAGCAAAAGAGGGGGGGCCTACAATGAGCAGTTCTTC
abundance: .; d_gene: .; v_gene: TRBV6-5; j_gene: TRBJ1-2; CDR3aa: CASSYATPPGVHF; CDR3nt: TGTGCCAGCAGTTACGCGACCCCCCCAGGGGTCCACTTC
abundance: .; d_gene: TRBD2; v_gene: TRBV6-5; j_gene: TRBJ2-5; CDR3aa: CACGLAGGEQETQYF; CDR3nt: TGTGCCTGTGGACTAGCGGGAGGAGAGCAAGAGACCCAGTACTTC
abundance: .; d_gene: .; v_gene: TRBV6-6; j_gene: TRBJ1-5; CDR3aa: CASSYSGDYQPQHF; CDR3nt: TGTGCCAGCAGTTACTCCGGGGATTATCAGCCCCAGCATTTT
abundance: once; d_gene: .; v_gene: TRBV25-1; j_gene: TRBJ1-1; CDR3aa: CASSRATEAFF; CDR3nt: TGTGCCAGCAGCAGGGCTACTGAAGCTTTCTTT
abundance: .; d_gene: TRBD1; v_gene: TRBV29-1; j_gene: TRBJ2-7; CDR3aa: CSVETGTGGPYEQYF; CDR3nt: TGCAGCGTTGAAACGGGGACAGGGGGTCCCTACGAGCAGTACTTC
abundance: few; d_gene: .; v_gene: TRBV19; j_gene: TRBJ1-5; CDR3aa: CASKGSGFSQPQHF; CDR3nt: TGTGCCAGTAAGGGCAGCGGTTTCAGCCAGCCCCAGCATTTT
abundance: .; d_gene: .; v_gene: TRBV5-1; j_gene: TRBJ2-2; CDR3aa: CASSLQGTNTGELFF; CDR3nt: TGCGCCAGCAGCTTACAGGGAACGAACACCGGGGAGCTGTTTTTT
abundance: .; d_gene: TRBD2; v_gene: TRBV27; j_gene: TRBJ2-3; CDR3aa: CASTLSGARRDTQYF; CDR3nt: TGTGCCAGCACCCTCAGCGGGGCGCGGCGGGATACGCAGTATTTT
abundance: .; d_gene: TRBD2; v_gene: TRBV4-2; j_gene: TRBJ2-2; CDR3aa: CASSQPGLAGGTNTGELFF; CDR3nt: TGTGCCAGCAGCCAACCGGGACTAGCGGGAGGGACGAACACCGGGGAGCTGTTTTTT
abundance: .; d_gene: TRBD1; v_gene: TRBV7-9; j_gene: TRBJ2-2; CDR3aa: CASSLGTGVGGELFF; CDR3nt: TGTGCCAGCAGCTTGGGGACAGGGGTCGGCGGGGAGCTGTTTTTT
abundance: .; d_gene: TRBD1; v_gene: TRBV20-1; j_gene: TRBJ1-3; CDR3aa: CSASPTTGAGNTIYF; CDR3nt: TGCAGTGCTAGTCCCACGACAGGGGCTGGAAACACCATATATTTT
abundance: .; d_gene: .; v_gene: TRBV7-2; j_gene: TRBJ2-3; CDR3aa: CASSPENRDTQYF; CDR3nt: TGTGCCAGCAGTCCGGAAAACAGAGATACGCAGTATTTT
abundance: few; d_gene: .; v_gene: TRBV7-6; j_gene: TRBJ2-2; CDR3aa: CASSDTPLAGELFF; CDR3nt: TGTGCCAGCAGCGATACCCCCTTGGCAGGGGAGCTGTTTTTT
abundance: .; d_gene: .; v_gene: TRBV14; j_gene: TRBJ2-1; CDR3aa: CASSQVRDWQFF; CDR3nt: TGTGCCAGCAGCCAAGTGCGCGACTGGCAGTTCTTC
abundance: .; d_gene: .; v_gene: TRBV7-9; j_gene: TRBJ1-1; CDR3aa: CASSLDSNTEAFF; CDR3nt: TGTGCCAGCAGCTTAGACAGTAACACTGAAGCTTTCTTT
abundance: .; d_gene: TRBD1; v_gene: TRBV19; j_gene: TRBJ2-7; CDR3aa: CASSIVGQGSHEQYF; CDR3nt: TGTGCCAGTAGTATAGTCGGACAGGGCAGCCACGAGCAGTACTTC
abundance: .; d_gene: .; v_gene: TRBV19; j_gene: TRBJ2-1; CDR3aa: CASRERYRGEYNEQFF; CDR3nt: TGTGCCAGCCGGGAGAGGTACAGGGGAGAATACAATGAGCAGTTCTTC
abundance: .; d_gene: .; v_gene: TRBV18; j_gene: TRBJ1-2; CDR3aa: CASSPPTETYGYTF; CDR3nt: TGTGCCAGCTCACCACCGACAGAAACCTATGGCTACACCTTC
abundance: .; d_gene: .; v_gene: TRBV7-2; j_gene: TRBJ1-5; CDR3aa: CASSLEGFSGRTAWPQHF; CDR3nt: TGTGCCAGCAGCTTAGAGGGGTTCTCGGGTCGGACGGCGTGGCCCCAGCATTTT
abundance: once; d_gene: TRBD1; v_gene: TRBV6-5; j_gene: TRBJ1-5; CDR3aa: CASTGGGGQPQHF; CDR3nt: TGTGCCAGCACGGGAGGGGGCGGGCAGCCCCAGCATTTT
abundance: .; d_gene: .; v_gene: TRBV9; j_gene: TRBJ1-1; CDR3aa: CASSVDVSGTEAFF; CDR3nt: TGTGCCAGCAGCGTCGATGTCTCGGGAACTGAAGCTTTCTTT
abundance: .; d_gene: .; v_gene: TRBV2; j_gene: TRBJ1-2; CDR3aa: CASSGIPNGYTF; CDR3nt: TGTGCCAGCAGCGGGATCCCCAATGGCTACACCTTC
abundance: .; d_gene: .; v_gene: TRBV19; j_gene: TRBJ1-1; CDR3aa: CASSWQGMNTEAFF; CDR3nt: TGTGCCAGTAGTTGGCAGGGTATGAACACTGAAGCTTTCTTT
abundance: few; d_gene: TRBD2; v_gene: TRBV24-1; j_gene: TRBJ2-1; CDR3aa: CATSDSTSGTYNEQFF; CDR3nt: TGTGCCACCAGTGACTCGACTAGCGGAACCTACAATGAGCAGTTCTTC
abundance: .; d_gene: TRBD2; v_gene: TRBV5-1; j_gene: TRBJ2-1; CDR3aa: CASSPRVGTINEQFF; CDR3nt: TGCGCCAGCAGCCCCAGGGTCGGGACTATTAATGAGCAGTTCTTC
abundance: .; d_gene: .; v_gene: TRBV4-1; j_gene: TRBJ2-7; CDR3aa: CASSQEDSPYEQYF; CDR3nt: TGCGCCAGCAGCCAAGAGGACAGCCCTTACGAGCAGTACTTC
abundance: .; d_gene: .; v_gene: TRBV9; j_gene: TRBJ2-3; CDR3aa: CASSVPWGVTDTQYF; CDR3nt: TGTGCCAGCAGCGTCCCGTGGGGGGTAACAGATACGCAGTATTTT
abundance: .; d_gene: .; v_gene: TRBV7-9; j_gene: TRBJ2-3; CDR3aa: CASSLGRQAASTDTQYF; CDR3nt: TGTGCCAGCAGCTTAGGCCGACAGGCCGCTAGCACAGATACGCAGTATTTT
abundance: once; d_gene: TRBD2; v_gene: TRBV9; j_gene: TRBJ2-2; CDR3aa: CASSVLAGVGTGELFF; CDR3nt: TGTGCCAGCAGCGTATTAGCGGGAGTAGGGACCGGGGAGCTGTTTTTT
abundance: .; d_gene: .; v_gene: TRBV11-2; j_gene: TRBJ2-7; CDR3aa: CASSRVLDRSYEQYF; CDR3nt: TGTGCCAGCAGCCGTGTACTTGACAGGTCCTACGAGCAGTACTTC
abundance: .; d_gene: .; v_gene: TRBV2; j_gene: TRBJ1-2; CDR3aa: CASTQGNYGYTF; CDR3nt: TGTGCCAGCACCCAGGGGAACTATGGCTACACCTTC
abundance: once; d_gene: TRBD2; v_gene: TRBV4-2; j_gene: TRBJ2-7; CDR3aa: CASSLTSGSGSYEQYF; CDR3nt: TGTGCCAGCAGCCTCACTAGCGGGAGTGGATCCTACGAGCAGTACTTC
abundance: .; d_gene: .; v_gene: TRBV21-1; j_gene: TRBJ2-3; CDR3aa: CASSGPGPLREDSTDTQYF; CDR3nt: TGTGCCAGCAGCGGCCCGGGTCCCCTCAGAGAGGATAGCACAGATACGCAGTATTTT
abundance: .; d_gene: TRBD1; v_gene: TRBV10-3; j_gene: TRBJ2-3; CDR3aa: CAISESTGADTQYF; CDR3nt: TGTGCCATCAGTGAGTCGACAGGGGCAGATACGCAGTATTTT
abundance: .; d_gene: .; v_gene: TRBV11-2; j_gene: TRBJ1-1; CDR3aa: CASSLVGRGRDTEAFF; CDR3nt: TGTGCCAGCAGCTTAGTGGGCAGGGGAAGGGACACTGAAGCTTTCTTT
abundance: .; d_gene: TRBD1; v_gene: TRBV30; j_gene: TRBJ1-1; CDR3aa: CAWSIRQGLNTEAFF; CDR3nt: TGTGCCTGGAGTATACGACAGGGGCTGAACACTGAAGCTTTCTTT
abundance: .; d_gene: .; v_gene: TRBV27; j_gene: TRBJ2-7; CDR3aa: CASSPGAGEQYF; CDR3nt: TGTGCCAGCAGTCCAGGGGCAGGGGAGCAGTACTTC
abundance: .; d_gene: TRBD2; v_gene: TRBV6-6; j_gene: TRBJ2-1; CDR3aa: CASSNGAGVPRNEQFF; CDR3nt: TGTGCCAGCAGCAACGGGGCGGGAGTCCCTAGGAATGAGCAGTTCTTC
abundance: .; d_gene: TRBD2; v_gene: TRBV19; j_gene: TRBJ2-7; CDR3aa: CASSTTSGVLKQYF; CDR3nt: TGTGCCAGTAGCACGACTAGCGGGGTTCTCAAGCAGTACTTC